This T cell receptor (beta chain) was sequenced in a study of cytomegalovirus exposure and HLA in healthy donors. Regarding the study as a whole: Researchers counted 180 or so TCR beta chains as cytomegalovirus-associated.

In the case of this clone: What it recognizes is unknown.

CDR1 is MNHNS, CDR2 SASEGT, per germline. The CDR3 totals 17 residues. V dropped 0 bases and J dropped 0 bases, with 13 bases sitting between them. Primers for the PCR totalled 60 Vbeta and 13 Jbeta. Using immunoSEQ multiplex PCR, the repertoire was profiled, and TCRdb retains in-frame clones only, with some absent. The sample has 180,000 or so clones, and its top ten clones hold about 0.8%. This clonotype was obtained from a woman aged 18-29 years in good health and CMV-seropositive. The chain uses TRBV6-1 and TRBJ2-3; D gene ambiguous. The sample consisted of PBMCs. The CDR3 DNA sequence: TGTGCCAGCAGTGAAGCTGACTGGAGATCTAGCACAGATACGCAGTATTTT. Its protein is CASSEADWRSSTDTQYF.